This entry concerns a single T cell receptor (beta chain). Sequencing used immunoSEQ v3. The table came from immunoSEQ multiplex PCR; TCRdb's copy has only in-frame clones and leaves some out. The profile covers 45,000 to 50,000 clones, with 55% to 75% appearing a single time and roughly 5.6% taken by the ten largest. This CDR3 spans 16 amino acids. CDR1 SGHRS and CDR2 YFSETQ come from the germline V gene. V was pared by 0 bases and J by 6 bases, with 18 bases between. As to time point: pre-treatment sample, taken before nivolumab and TIL therapy. The tumor samples were excised metastases, mostly pleural nodules or supraclavicular lymph nodes. This sample was included in a study of TIL therapy for anti-PD-1-resistant metastatic lung cancer. Study as a whole: By whole-exome sequencing, median non-synonymous tumor mutation burden was around 1.5 mutations per megabase.

The chain uses TRBV5-1 and TRBJ1-2; no clear D. The clonotype was recovered from a person aged 25 to 85 with non-small cell lung cancer. Sequences were derived from tumor tissue, sampled at baseline. The CDR3 loop is CASSLAPTPLLDGYTF. In nucleotides, the CDR3 is TGCGCCAGCAGCTTGGCACCGACACCCTTACTTGATGGCTACACCTTC.